The source of this T cell receptor (beta chain) is a study of T cell responses to AZD1222 COVID-19 vaccine. Whole-study results and caveats: Every sample of the repertoires postdated the peak T cell response.

With respect to this clone: Its antigen is not identified.

TCRdb keeps only in-frame clones here, not all; method: immunoSEQ multiplex PCR. This sample has about 150,000 clones, with 85% to 95% found just once. The V gene's germline CDR1 is LNHDA and CDR2 SQIVND (reference sequence). The CDR3 contains 15 residues. Trimming pared 5 bases from V and 1 base from J, leaving 11 bases between. The input for sequencing was peripheral blood, taken 28 days after the second AZD1222 dose. The TCR originated in an adult who received the AZD1222 COVID-19 vaccine. The V and J genes are TRBV19 and TRBJ2-2, with a weak D call TRBD1 (6 bases). DNA for the CDR3: TGTGCCAGTAGTCGCTCGGACAGGAACACCGGGGAGCTGTTTTTT. As protein: CASSRSDRNTGELFF.